The 19 T cell receptor beta chains in this list originate from one sample, sequenced in a study of siplizumab effects on memory and regulatory T cells. TCRdb's copy holds only in-frame clones and misses some; the assay was immunoSEQ multiplex PCR. The data contain about 63,000 clones, roughly 80% of them singletons. Sequences were obtained from memory CD4+ T cells sorted from blood. These TCRs come from a human donor in good health.

CDR3 in amino acids: CASSIRRRSGVMDVGEQFF. Here the CDR3 DNA reads TGTGCCAGTAGTATTCGTCGGCGGTCTGGGGTGATGGATGTGGGTGAGCAGTTCTTC. The J gene is TRBJ2-1, the V gene TRBV19; D is unresolved. Per germline, CDR1 LNHDA and CDR2 SQIVND (reference sequence). Trimming took off 3 bases at V and 9 bases at J, with 30 bases between the two ends. There are 19 residues in the CDR3.

This clone occurred once. V and J are TRBV27 and TRBJ2-3, with no clear D. The CDR3 covers 14 residues. V was cut by 6 bases and J by 2 bases, with 12 bases left in between. Looked up from germline, CDR1 is MNHEY and CDR2 is SMNVEV (reference sequence). CDR3 nucleotides: TGTGCCAGCAGGAATTCTCAGGTCACAGATACGCAGTATTTT. Residues: CASRNSQVTDTQYF.

As regards this clone: One end of the junction fails to match germline, which may point to a read error. The rearrangement links TRBV30 to TRBJ2-1; weak D call: TRBD2 (7 bases). This CDR3 has 14 residues. Germline lookup yields CDR1 GTSNPN and CDR2 SVGIG (reference sequence). In DNA form, the CDR3 reads TGTGCCGGGAGGGGGGGTCGAGAGACGAATGAGCAGTTCTTC. This translates into CAGRGGRETNEQFF.

V and J are TRBV18 and TRBJ1-2, with unresolved D. V gave up 6 bases and J gave up 3 bases, with 11 bases separating them. The V gene's germline CDR1 is KGHSH and CDR2 LQKENI. This CDR3 is built from 13 residues. CDR3 residues: CASSPTEYYGYTF. In DNA form, the CDR3 reads TGTGCCAGCTCCCCTACAGAGTACTATGGCTACACCTTC. The full variable domain, completed using reference TRBV18 and TRBJ1-2, is NAGVMQNPRHLVRRRGQEARLRCSPMKGHSHVYWYRQLPEEGLKFMVYLQKENIIDESGMPKERFSAEFPKEGPSILRIQQVVRGDSAAYFCASSPTEYYGYTFGSGTRLTVV.

The V call is TRBV27, the J call TRBJ1-6; tentatively, D is TRBD1 (5 bases). The CDR3 runs to 13 residues. V lost 6 bases and J 13 bases, leaving 16 bases between the germline ends. Germline loops: CDR1 MNHEY, CDR2 SMNVEV (reference sequence). The CDR3 DNA reads TGTGCCAGCAGCGAGATGGGGGGTAGCCCCCTCCACTTT. It specifies CASSEMGGSPLHF.

The chain links TRBV5-1 to TRBJ1-2; unclear D gene. This CDR3 has 16 amino acids. CDR1 SGHRS and CDR2 YFSETQ come from the germline V gene. V shed 3 bases and J shed 0 bases, with 15 bases lying between them. The CDR3 here is CASSWTPGDTNYGYTF. Here the CDR3 DNA reads TGCGCCAGCAGCTGGACCCCCGGGGATACTAACTATGGCTACACCTTC.

The V call is TRBV5-5, the J call TRBJ2-3, with D perhaps matching TRBD2 (6 bases). V dropped 0 bases and J dropped 3 bases, with 8 bases sitting between them. Per germline, CDR1 SGHKS and CDR2 YYEKEE (reference sequence). CDR3 length: 14 residues. The CDR3 nucleotides are TGTGCCAGCAGCTTGGGACTAGAGACAGATACGCAGTATTTT. The encoded protein is CASSLGLETDTQYF.

The genes are TRBV4-2 and TRBJ2-5; 8 nucleotides align to TRBD2. V trimming: 8 bases; J trimming: 5 bases; junction bases outside the gene matches: 13. This CDR3 contains 15 residues. Germline CDR1 LGHNA, CDR2 YNFKEQ. The DNA for the CDR3 is TGTGCCAGCTCGGCTAGCGGGTGGGAAGGGGAGACCCAGTACTTC. Translation: CASSASGWEGETQYF.

The CDR3 DNA is TGTGCTAGTGGTTTGGGGGGGATTCTTCGGAACACCGGGGAGCTGTTTTTT. Its protein is CASGLGGILRNTGELFF. V usage is TRBV12-5 and J usage is TRBJ2-2; either TRBD1 or TRBD2 may supply D (5 bases each). This CDR3 region has 17 residues. Trimming removed 1 base from V and 1 base from J, with 13 bases in between. CDR1 and CDR2 (germline): LGHNT, FRNRAP.

The V gene is TRBV7-9, the J gene TRBJ2-1, with TRBD2 matching over 7 bases. The CDR3 covers 15 residues. Losses at the gene ends were 4 bases for V and 8 bases for J; bases not matched to a gene: 11. Looked up from germline, CDR1 is SEHNR and CDR2 is FQNEAQ (reference sequence). CDR3 region: CASSSLAAAFYEQFF. The DNA for the CDR3 is TGTGCCAGCAGCTCCCTAGCGGCTGCCTTCTATGAGCAGTTCTTC.

The chain joins TRBV5-1 to TRBJ2-7; D not resolved. Germline assignment: CDR1 SGHRS and CDR2 YFSETQ. CDR3 length: 14 amino acids. V lost 7 bases and J lost 2, with 16 bases in between. CDR3 in amino acids: CASSTPLGPYEQYF. DNA for the CDR3: TGCGCCAGCTCCACCCCCCTAGGGCCCTACGAGCAGTACTTC.

The genes are TRBV25-1 and TRBJ2-5; 12 positions match TRBD2. V shed 4 bases and J 5 bases; nucleotides not matched to a gene: 8. Germline CDR1 and CDR2: MGHDK and SYGVNS. The CDR3 loop spans 16 amino acids. The CDR3 protein is CASSASGGALRETQYF. For the CDR3, the DNA is TGTGCCAGCAGTGCTAGCGGGGGGGCGTTAAGGGAGACCCAGTACTTC.

This clone was counted between two and nine times. V usage is TRBV7-8 and J usage is TRBJ1-5, with D possibly matching TRBD1 (5 bases). V shed 5 bases and J shed 7 bases, with 15 bases lying between them. The CDR3 has 14 amino acids. Germline lookup yields CDR1 SGHVS and CDR2 FQNEAQ. DNA for the CDR3: TGTGCCAGCAGCCCGCAGCTCGCAGGGCAGCCCCAGCATTTT. It specifies CASSPQLAGQPQHF.

This CDR3 reads CASSQDLTVYNEQFF. Here the CDR3 DNA reads TGTGCCAGCAGCCAAGATTTGACGGTCTACAATGAGCAGTTCTTC. The chain combines TRBV4-2 with TRBJ2-1; D uncertain. The CDR3 consists of 15 residues. Deletions cut 0 bases from V and 3 bases from J, with 9 bases between. CDR1 LGHNA and CDR2 YNFKEQ come from the germline V gene.

This clone appeared a few times. V usage is TRBV13 and J usage is TRBJ2-2, with 7 bases identical to TRBD2. The CDR3 sequence is 15 residues long. V lost 5 bases and J lost 5; bases outside the gene matches: 8. Germline V CDR1 and CDR2: PRHDT, FYEKMQ (reference sequence). CDR3 nucleotides: TGTGCCAGCAGCCGGGGGGTGGTTAGGACCGGGGAGCTGTTTTTT. Protein product: CASSRGVVRTGELFF. The complete variable domain, with remaining parts taken from reference TRBV13 and TRBJ2-2, reads AAGVIQSPRHLIKEKRETATLKCYPIPRHDTVYWYQQGPGQDPQFLISFYEKMQSDKGSIPDRFSAQQFSDYHSELNMSSLELGDSALYFCASSRGVVRTGELFFGEGSRLTVL.

This clone was picked up a small number of times. V is TRBV11-2 and J is TRBJ2-5; 7 bases fit TRBD2. The CDR3 has 15 amino acids. Looked up from germline, CDR1 is SGHAT and CDR2 is FQNNGV. V shed 1 base and J 3 bases; nucleotides not matched to a gene: 5. The CDR3, as DNA: TGTGCCAGCAGCTTAGGTTTCGCGGGAGAAGAGACCCAGTACTTC. Translated, it gives CASSLGFAGEETQYF.

The chain links TRBV6-1 to TRBJ2-7; the D call may be TRBD1 or TRBD2 (5 bases each). Germline CDR1 and CDR2: MNHNS and SASEGT. Trimming cost V 8 bases and J 5 bases, with 22 bases left between them. This CDR3 region has 15 residues. For the CDR3, the DNA is TGTGCCAGCTCAATTGCGGCAGGGACGAACCACGAGCAGTACTTC. It translates to CASSIAAGTNHEQYF.

This clone was detected a few times. This sequence joins TRBV5-6 and TRBJ1-1; D remains unclear. Germline V lookup: CDR1 SGHDT, CDR2 YYEEEE. Trimming left V 10 bases short and J 10 bases short, with 26 bases between. The length of the CDR3 is 14 residues. CDR3 sequence: CASGDSRSPHGAFF. CDR3 DNA: TGTGCCTCCGGGGATAGTCGGAGCCCCCACGGAGCTTTCTTT.

This clone was seen a single time. The rearrangement joins TRBV30 to TRBJ2-3, with D unresolved. The CDR3 runs 12 residues. V was pared by 2 bases and J by 6 bases, with 9 bases between. Germline V lookup: CDR1 GTSNPN, CDR2 SVGIG (reference sequence). The DNA for the CDR3 is TGTGCCTGGAGTCGGCAGCCCGATACGCAGTATTTT. Protein sequence: CAWSRQPDTQYF. The full variable domain, its missing parts supplied by reference TRBV30 and TRBJ2-3, is SQTIHQWPATLVQPVGSPLSLECTVEGTSNPNLYWYRQAAGRGLQLLFYSVGIGQISSEVPQNLSASRPQDRQFILSSKKLLLSDSGFYLCAWSRQPDTQYFGPGTRLTVL.